A selection of T cell receptor beta chains follows, all from one sample in a study of blood T cells in healthy people across ages. TCRdb called the 5' RACE reads again in MiXCR, with one record for every CDR3 protein. This table has some 760,000 distinct CDR3 sequences, roughly 25% appearing once. These same records also appear under a second study, on T cells of mothers and their children.

Sequencing was performed on blood. These TCRs come from a boy younger than 18 in good health. Each CDR3 is given without its conserved first and last residue.

V gene: TRBV4-1
CDR3 protein: ASSQGTGHEKLF

V gene: TRBV3-1
CDR3 protein: ASSRGQGGSQPQH

V gene: TRBV29-1
CDR3 protein: SVFSDRMNTEAF

V gene: TRBV5-1
CDR3 protein: ASSLDGTGGETQY

V gene: TRBV12-3/TRBV12-4
CDR3 protein: ASSSPTHLGADTQY

V gene: TRBV7-6
CDR3 protein: ASSLSEDERY

V gene: TRBV21-1
CDR3 protein: ASSKGACGPCNDRD

V gene: TRBV28
CDR3 protein: ASKDQGSYEQY

V gene: TRBV7-2
CDR3 protein: ASSLVSWYQETQY

V gene: TRBV12-5
CDR3 protein: ASGLGLFYNEQF

V gene: TRBV5-1
CDR3 protein: ASSAQTLRSYNEQF

V gene: TRBV30
CDR3 protein: AWKFSSYGYT

V gene: TRBV29-1
CDR3 protein: SVDRSAGTYGYT

V gene: TRBV2
CDR3 protein: ASRPVGSGANVLT

V gene: TRBV6-4
CDR3 protein: ASSDQTGQGEVNEQF

V gene: TRBV6-2/TRBV6-3
CDR3 protein: ASSYAGLDIPLH

V gene: TRBV5-1
CDR3 protein: ASSLWTSSEAF

V gene: TRBV28
CDR3 protein: ASSSYGLAGSTDTQY

V gene: TRBV29-1
CDR3 protein: SVRGLETEAF

V gene: TRBV7-2
CDR3 protein: ASSLQRRETQY

V gene: TRBV20-1
CDR3 protein: SATTGALQETQY

V gene: TRBV7-2
CDR3 protein: ASRGGQETRY

V gene: TRBV10-2
CDR3 protein: ASWDYRNTGELF

V gene: TRBV29-1
CDR3 protein: SGGQGAPYEQY

V gene: TRBV7-8
CDR3 protein: ASSPGRRVEKLF

V gene: TRBV7-3
CDR3 protein: ASSLDKGVEAF

V gene: TRBV6-2/TRBV6-3
CDR3 protein: ASSPPRLSGANVLT

V gene: TRBV29-1
CDR3 protein: SVEDAGNYGHT

V gene: TRBV25-1
CDR3 protein: ASTQNPGQGGGENIQY

V gene: TRBV6-2/TRBV6-3
CDR3 protein: ASSRPPGLAGAYEQY

V gene: TRBV20-1
CDR3 protein: SARGDESYEQY

V gene: TRBV7-2
CDR3 protein: ASSSATGGSWGYT

V gene: TRBV20-1
CDR3 protein: SARDSVGGTYNEQF

V gene: TRBV4-3
CDR3 protein: ASSQVWKDTQY

V gene: TRBV20-1
CDR3 protein: SAPDRGSNQPQH

V gene: TRBV20-1
CDR3 protein: SASNWAGATPPLDEQF

V gene: TRBV28
CDR3 protein: ASRGNDEGYTEAF

V gene: TRBV20-1
CDR3 protein: SARDVRTGGEQY

V gene: TRBV7-2
CDR3 protein: ASRFSGTGYRAF

V gene: TRBV30
CDR3 protein: AWSDGQTYGYT

V gene: TRBV18
CDR3 protein: ASSPVQTSIAEAF

V gene: TRBV29-1
CDR3 protein: SVVWLAGSYEQY

V gene: TRBV7-2
CDR3 protein: ASSPRQGIQY

V gene: TRBV6-5
CDR3 protein: ASSPFARVRNTEAF

V gene: TRBV21-1
CDR3 protein: ASSNSRDRGNEKLF

V gene: TRBV20-1
CDR3 protein: SAREGGWGNTIY

V gene: TRBV7-9
CDR3 protein: ASSLATGDYGHT

V gene: TRBV5-5
CDR3 protein: ASSLGQGDEKLF

V gene: TRBV7-6
CDR3 protein: ASSTTANTEAF

V gene: TRBV7-2
CDR3 protein: ASSSKQDRWGYT

V gene: TRBV4-1
CDR3 protein: ASSHKIASLLQY

V gene: TRBV12-3/TRBV12-4
CDR3 protein: ASTFGDTQY